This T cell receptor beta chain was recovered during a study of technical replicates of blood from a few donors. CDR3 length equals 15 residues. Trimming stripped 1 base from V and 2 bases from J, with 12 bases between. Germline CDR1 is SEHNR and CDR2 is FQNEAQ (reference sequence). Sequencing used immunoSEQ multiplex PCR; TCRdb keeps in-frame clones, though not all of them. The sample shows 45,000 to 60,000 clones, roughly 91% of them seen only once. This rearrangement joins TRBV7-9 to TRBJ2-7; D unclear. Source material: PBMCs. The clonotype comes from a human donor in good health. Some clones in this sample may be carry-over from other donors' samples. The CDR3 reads CASSLVSFAPYEQYF. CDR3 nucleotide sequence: TGTGCCAGCAGCTTAGTGTCATTTGCGCCCTACGAGCAGTACTTC.